The 25 T cell receptor beta chains below were found in one sample sequenced in a study of T cells after yellow fever vaccination. In TCRdb, the 5' RACE reads were re-called with MiXCR into one record per CDR3 protein. The sample contains some 350,000 distinct CDR3 sequences, around 10% of which appear only once. The sample was PBMCs, taken on the day of the first yellow fever vaccination. Receptor source: a man aged 18-30 years who received the YFV17D yellow fever vaccine.

V usage is TRBV5-1 and J usage is TRBJ2-7; 8 nucleotides match TRBD1. Germline loops: CDR1 SGHRS, CDR2 YFSETQ. The CDR3 contains 14 residues. The trim removed 0 bases at V and 7 bases at J, leaving 6 bases unmatched. CDR3 region: CASSLGTGLREQYV. Here the CDR3 DNA reads TGCGCCAGCAGCTTGGGGACAGGGTTGCGTGAGCAGTACGTC.

This clonotype was seen a handful of times. The chain joins TRBV6-5 to TRBJ1-1, with 8 positions matching TRBD1. Germline trimming cut 2 bases from V and 7 bases from J; bases unmatched to any gene: 3. CDR1 is MNHEY and CDR2 is SVGAGI in the germline V gene. The CDR3 consists of 13 residues. CDR3 amino acids: CASSYPGTGEAFF. As DNA, the CDR3 is TGTGCCAGCAGTTACCCCGGGACAGGTGAAGCTTTCTTT.

The chain joins TRBV5-1 to TRBJ2-3; 8 bases are shared with TRBD1. The CDR3 is made up of 15 amino acids. Per the germline V gene, CDR1 is SGHRS and CDR2 is YFSETQ. The V and J ends lost 2 bases and 6 bases, in that order; junction bases with no gene match: 8. The CDR3 spells CASSFFGDRGDTQYF. The CDR3 bases are TGCGCCAGCAGCTTCTTCGGTGACAGGGGTGATACGCAGTATTTT.

The rearrangement joins TRBV27 to TRBJ2-4; 8 bases map to TRBD2. J gave up 0 bases and V 5 bases, and 6 bases lay outside the gene matches. Germline V gives CDR1 MNHEY, CDR2 SMNVEV (reference sequence). CDR3 length equals 16 residues. The DNA for the CDR3 is TGTGCCAGCAGTCCCCGGGGGGGTTTAGCCAAAAACATTCAGTACTTC. Its protein is CASSPRGGLAKNIQYF.

This clonotype showed up just a few times. The DNA of the CDR3 is TGTGCCAGCTCACCTATGGCGGGAACCACAGATACGCAGTATTTT. Protein product: CASSPMAGTTDTQYF. The V gene is TRBV18, the J gene TRBJ2-3; D possibly corresponds to TRBD2 (6 bases). Germline CDR1 is KGHSH and CDR2 is LQKENI. The CDR3 is made up of 15 amino acids. The V and J ends lost 3 bases and 2 bases respectively, with 12 bases between them.

The chain joins TRBV9 to TRBJ2-3; possibly TRBD2 for D (5 bases). The germline V and J ends were trimmed by 4 bases and 3 bases, with 15 bases remaining between them. The CDR3 has 15 residues. CDR1 SGDLS and CDR2 YYNGEE come from the germline V gene. CDR3 sequence (DNA): TGTGCCAGCAGCCTGCAGTTTAGCGTAACAGATACGCAGTATTTT. It translates to CASSLQFSVTDTQYF.

This clonotype has just a few counts. The V call is TRBV7-2, the J call TRBJ2-3; the D gene could be TRBD1 or TRBD2 (5 bases each). V gave up 4 bases and J gave up 4 bases, with 15 bases separating them. The CDR3 has 15 residues. CDR1 and CDR2 from the germline V gene are SGHTA and FQGNSA. The CDR3 nucleotides are TGTGCCAGCAGCTACACAGGCGGGCAGGCAGATACGCAGTATTTT. Translated, it gives CASSYTGGQADTQYF. Using reference TRBV7-2 and TRBJ2-3 for the parts outside the CDR3, the full variable domain is GAGVSQSPSNKVTEKGKDVELRCDPISGHTALYWYRQSLGQGLEFLIYFQGNSAPDKSGLPSDRFSAERTGGSVSTLTIQRTQQEDSAVYLCASSYTGGQADTQYFGPGTRLTVL.

This sequence joins TRBV30 and TRBJ2-4; maybe TRBD2 (6 bases). The CDR3 is 11 residues long. Trimming took off 0 bases at V and 10 bases at J, with 7 bases between the two ends. Germline V gene lookup returns CDR1 GTSNPN and CDR2 SVGIG (reference sequence). The DNA of the CDR3 is TGTGCCTGGAGTGTGGGGAGGATTCAGTACTTC. Encoded protein: CAWSVGRIQYF.

The chain combines TRBV14 with TRBJ2-2; the D is unclear. Trimming took 0 bases from V and 1 from J, leaving 3 bases between them. The length of the CDR3 is 14 residues. Germline V gives CDR1 SGHDN, CDR2 FVKESK. DNA for the CDR3: TGTGCCAGCAGCCAAGACCTGAACACCGGGGAGCTGTTTTTT. This sequence encodes CASSQDLNTGELFF.

The V call is TRBV6-2 or TRBV6-3, the J call TRBJ2-2, with no clear D. The CDR3 is made up of 14 amino acids. Trimming stripped 7 bases from V and 2 bases from J, with 11 bases between. The V gene's germline CDR1 is MNHEY and CDR2 SVGEGT. The CDR3 reads CASTGGFNTGELFF. The CDR3 DNA reads TGTGCCAGCACAGGCGGTTTTAACACCGGGGAGCTGTTTTTT.

This clonotype was found many times. The CDR3 DNA follows: TGCAGTGCTAGAGATTCGGGGATCAATGAGCAGTTCTTC. Translating gives CSARDSGINEQFF. The chain has TRBV20-1 and TRBJ2-1; possibly TRBD2 for D (5 bases). The CDR3 has 13 amino acids. Trimming cost V 0 bases and J 6 bases, with 9 bases left between them. Looked up from germline, CDR1 is DFQATT and CDR2 is SNEGSKA (reference sequence).

The rearrangement joins TRBV30 to TRBJ1-5; D is ambiguous. In germline, CDR1 is GTSNPN, CDR2 SVGIG (reference sequence). The CDR3 is made up of 14 amino acids. V was cut by 0 bases and J by 4 bases, with 10 bases left in between. CDR3: CAWSVLPTNQPQHF. The CDR3 DNA reads as TGTGCCTGGAGTGTACTCCCTACTAATCAGCCCCAGCATTTT.

The chain joins TRBV29-1 to TRBJ2-1; perhaps TRBD2 as D (6 bases). The CDR3 is made up of 14 amino acids. Germline V lookup: CDR1 SQVTM, CDR2 ANQGSEA. With 0 bases removed from V and 5 bases from J, the gap between germline ends came to 11 bases. CDR3 sequence (DNA): TGCAGCGTTGAAGATTTGGACTACCACAATGAGCAGTTCTTC. Translating it yields CSVEDLDYHNEQFF.

This clonotype was counted a few times. The genes are TRBV5-5 and TRBJ2-5; D is possibly TRBD1 (6 bases). V dropped 0 bases and J dropped 4 bases, with 10 bases sitting between them. The CDR3 consists of 14 residues. Germline assignment: CDR1 SGHKS and CDR2 YYEKEE (reference sequence). CDR3 residues: CASSLVGAAETQYF. CDR3 nucleotide sequence: TGTGCCAGCAGCTTGGTGGGGGCCGCAGAGACCCAGTACTTC. Combining the CDR3 with reference TRBV5-5 and TRBJ2-5 gives the whole variable domain DAGVTQSPTHLIKTRGQQVTLRCSPISGHKSVSWYQQVLGQGPQFIFQYYEKEERGRGNFPDRFSARQFPNYSSELNVNALLLGDSALYLCASSLVGAAETQYFGPGTRLLVL.

The chain combines TRBV12-3 or TRBV12-4 with TRBJ1-1; D remains ambiguous. Trimming stripped 6 bases from V and 4 bases from J, with 12 bases between. CDR3 length: 13 residues. The CDR3 bases are TGTGCCAGCAGCTTCAACGGACGCACTGAAGCTTTCTTT. Its translation: CASSFNGRTEAFF.

The V gene is TRBV19, the J gene TRBJ2-1, with 15 positions matching TRBD2. The CDR3 runs to 23 residues. The germline V gene encodes CDR1 LNHDA and CDR2 SQIVND (reference sequence). V lost 3 bases to trimming and J lost 0 bases; unmatched junction nucleotides: 18. The CDR3 coding sequence is TGTGCCAGTAGTATGGGGCGGTTAAGGATTGGACTAGCGGGGGGGAGCTCCTACAATGAGCAGTTCTTC. Its protein product is CASSMGRLRIGLAGGSSYNEQFF.

J is TRBJ1-1 and V is TRBV3-1; 12 nucleotides agree with TRBD1. Germline CDR1 reads LGHDT; CDR2 reads YNNKEL (reference sequence). The length of the CDR3 is 16 residues. Unmatched junction bases numbered 8, after V lost 2 bases and J lost 7 bases. This CDR3 is CASSQTPGQGASEAFF. In DNA, the CDR3 is TGTGCCAGCAGCCAAACACCGGGACAGGGGGCGAGTGAAGCTTTCTTT.

In its sample, this clonotype was seen many times. The chain combines TRBV5-4 with TRBJ2-1, with D perhaps matching TRBD1 or TRBD2 (5 bases each). There are 15 residues in the CDR3. Germline V gene data show CDR1 as SGHNT and CDR2 as YYREEE (reference sequence). The ends were cut back, 3 bases at V and 2 bases at J, with 12 bases in the middle. The CDR3 coding sequence is TGTGCCAGCAGCTCGTTAGTGGGGGCCTACAATGAGCAGTTCTTC. Its protein product is CASSSLVGAYNEQFF.

The V gene is TRBV5-4, the J gene TRBJ1-1; D gene unclear. Germline loops: CDR1 SGHNT, CDR2 YYREEE (reference sequence). CDR3 length: 15 residues. V was cut by 2 bases and J by 0 bases, with 11 bases left in between. CDR3 protein: CASSFFQIMNTEAFF. The CDR3, as DNA: TGTGCCAGCAGCTTTTTTCAGATCATGAACACTGAAGCTTTCTTT.

This clonotype occurred many times. The chain has TRBV4-3 and TRBJ2-1; D is unclear. This CDR3 has 13 residues. V lost 0 bases and J lost 1, with 1 base in between. Germline values: CDR1 LGHNA, CDR2 YSLEER. In nucleotides, the CDR3 is TGCGCCAGCAGCCAAGAGTCCTACAATGAGCAGTTCTTC. Translated: CASSQESYNEQFF.

The table lists this clonotype with many counts. The chain's CDR3 is CASSQALWNTEAFF. DNA of the CDR3: TGCGCCAGCAGCCAAGCGTTGTGGAACACTGAAGCTTTCTTT. The chain recombines TRBV4-3 with TRBJ1-1; D remains unclear. The CDR3 has 14 residues. V was trimmed by 1 base and J by 1 base, leaving 7 bases between them. Germline-derived CDR1 and CDR2 are LGHNA and YSLEER.

The rearrangement joins TRBV18 to TRBJ2-2, with D uncertain. This CDR3 is 14 amino acids long. The germline V gene has CDR1 KGHSH and CDR2 LQKENI. Deletions cut 3 bases from V and 1 base from J, with 6 bases between. CDR3 DNA: TGTGCCAGCTCACCCCAGTTGAACACCGGGGAGCTGTTTTTT. Protein: CASSPQLNTGELFF.

V is TRBV2 and J is TRBJ2-1, with D unresolved. This CDR3 comprises 13 residues. Germline V gene lookup returns CDR1 SNHLY and CDR2 FYNNEI. V lost 1 base, J lost 8 bases, and 9 bases lay in between. The CDR3 sequence is CASSEVRGDEQFF. The CDR3 DNA reads as TGTGCCAGCAGTGAAGTCCGAGGTGATGAGCAGTTCTTC.

This clonotype was seen only a few times. The V and J genes are TRBV24-1 and TRBJ2-3; a weak D match, TRBD1 (7 bases). Trimming removed 5 bases from V and 1 base from J, with 15 bases in between. CDR1 is KGHDR and CDR2 is SFDVKD in the germline V gene. There are 16 residues in the CDR3. The CDR3 sequence is CATSGPEGAGTDTQYF. In DNA, the CDR3 is TGTGCCACCAGTGGTCCGGAGGGGGCCGGCACAGATACGCAGTATTTT.

The V gene is TRBV27, the J gene TRBJ2-7; D may be TRBD1 (6 bases). Germline assignment: CDR1 MNHEY and CDR2 SMNVEV (reference sequence). Trimming removed 6 bases at V and 2 bases at J, with 17 bases between. The CDR3 spans 15 residues. The CDR3 is CASRGTGKFTYEQYF. The CDR3 coding sequence is TGTGCCAGCAGGGGAACAGGGAAGTTTACCTACGAGCAGTACTTC.